This T cell receptor beta chain was captured by sequencing in a study of PD-1 blockade in classical Hodgkin lymphoma (dated by TCRdb to 2018 to 2020). For context, the study as a whole: Nivolumab dosing was 3 mg/kg intravenously every 2 weeks, continuing until either disease progression or unacceptable toxicity. To define a peripheral blood immune signature of response to PD-1 blockade in classical Hodgkin lymphoma, the study combined TCR beta sequencing with CyTOF. General conclusions and limits of the study: Trial patients achieving complete response had baseline diversity similar to newly diagnosed patients, whereas partial responders and progressors had significantly lower diversity. The study was limited to a single clinical trial cohort, and causes of repertoire differences, possibly disease activity or prior therapy, remained undefined. CD4+ but not CD8+ TCR diversity rose significantly by C4D1 (p=0.0027 vs p=0.16), most apparent in complete responders (p=0.02). Patients starting nivolumab less than 1 year after ASCT had lower diversity and were excluded from later analyses to avoid confounding by immune reconstitution. Baseline TCR diversity was reported as lower in newly diagnosed patients than in healthy donors, and lower still in relapsed/refractory patients.

The sample's time point label, in plain terms: cycle 2 day 1 (C2D1) of nivolumab. Every trial patient had relapsed after autologous stem cell transplantation, and cohorts A, B and C differed in prior brentuximab vedotin exposure. The trial cohort included 55 to 60 patients with relapsed/refractory classical Hodgkin lymphoma, and each patient had a best overall response of complete response, partial response or progressive disease. Single-agent nivolumab was administered to trial patients in the multi-cohort phase II CheckMate 205 trial. Best overall response was determined by an independent review committee according to the 2007 International Working Group response criteria. PBMCs from the trial were collected at three points: immediately before nivolumab initiation (C1D1), and during therapy at cycle 2 day 1 and cycle 4 day 1. Peripheral blood was collected in 8 mL Vacutainer Cell Preparation Tubes, from which PBMCs were isolated by centrifugation and then cryopreserved.

In the case of this clone: Its antigen has not been determined. There are no base qualities to consult, and no much larger clone falls within one base. In the same sample, other DNA sequences code for this CDR3.

Genomic DNA was isolated using the Qiagen DNeasy kit from unsorted PBMCs as well as from negatively selected CD4+ and CD8+ fractions. TCR beta CDR3 regions were amplified by immunoSEQ multiplex PCR using primers annealing to V and J segments. A synthetic immune receptor repertoire was used to minimize amplification bias, and any remaining bias was removed computationally after sequencing. Regarding the original processing steps: Repertoire diversity was quantified as the Shannon entropy index using custom Python scripts. Unsorted, CD4+ and CD8+ repertoires were analyzed separately, except for combined analyses in which CD4+ and CD8+ sequences were merged in silico. Clonal expansion was defined as a frequency increase of at least 2-fold after treatment compared with C1D1, and clones undetected at baseline were assigned a pseudocount of 0.5. Singleton clones were defined as clones with 0 or 1 copy at C1D1, and non-singleton clones were defined as clones with 2 or more copies. Clones expanded in unsorted samples were assigned a CD4+, CD8+ or unknown annotation through matching of protein sequences in sorted samples from the same patient. Wilcoxon tests on paired samples were used to test changes in diversity from C1D1 to C4D1. This is the immuneACCESS table as TCRdb keeps it, with only in-frame sequences that have V and J called. A part of the clones is gone; compared with another copy, unresolved V genes explain less than half, and the rest is unexplained. V, J and clone size are taken as reported in that table, and D and trimming were inferred from the DNA itself. The sample data list 75,000 to 100,000 clones, and 80% to 90% of these were observed just once. 15% to 20% of the sample is taken by the ten largest.

The CDR3 measures 14 amino acids from cysteine to phenylalanine. The kept DNA is CDR3 alone, 42 bases in frame from the first base. CDR1 and CDR2, per the germline V gene (reference sequence), are LNHDA and SQIVND. Ends trimmed: V by 5 bases, J by 7 bases; bases unmatched to a gene: 6. The sequence was obtained from a human donor with classical Hodgkin lymphoma. The sequence is built from TRBV19 and TRBJ2-1; TRBD2 lines up with 9 middle nucleotides. Material: peripheral blood mononuclear cells (PBMCs), obtained before the second cycle of nivolumab. The CDR3 protein is CASSSRTSVNEQFF. The bases read TGTGCCAGTAGTTCCCGGACTAGCGTTAATGAGCAGTTCTTC.